This T cell receptor (beta chain) emerged from a study of CD8 T cells in ankylosing spondylitis. TCRdb re-called the 5' RACE reads through MiXCR, storing one row per CDR3 protein. Here the sample spans 700,000 to 1,000,000 distinct CDR3 sequences, approximately 10% being singletons. A word on this clonotype: Antigen specificity is unknown.

The study, taken as a whole, reports: The authors reported significant enrichment of disease-linked clones in matched ankylosing spondylitis synovial fluid. In synovial fluid and blood from reactive arthritis, some motif variants were previously reported. Within peripheral blood, clones linked to disease were CD8+ and relatively rare. What seemed typical of ankylosing spondylitis blood was a TCR beta motif built from eight highly homologous variants.

Germline CDR1 is MNHEY and CDR2 is SVGEGT. There are 15 residues in the CDR3. V lost 3 bases and J lost 0, with 12 bases in between. The specimen was blood, either unsorted or a sorted T cell fraction (not recorded which). The chain links TRBV6-2 or TRBV6-3 to TRBJ2-7; D is uncertain. This TCR was recovered from a male donor with ankylosing spondylitis. CDR3 amino acids: CASSYRPHSSYEQYF. The CDR3 DNA follows: TGTGCCAGCAGTTATCGCCCTCACAGCTCCTACGAGCAGTACTTC.